The present TCR beta chain was sequenced within a study of blood T cell repertoires in COVID-19 (TCRdb year 2020). The study in broad terms: The collaborator samples originated in the United States, Italy and Spain and spanned the acute and convalescent phases of COVID-19. The material from the prospective study consisted of cDNA or gDNA derived from T cells, B-cell-depleted T cells, or PBMCs. Deeply sampled blood TCRbeta repertoires from subjects exposed to, actively infected with, or recovered from COVID-19 were included in the dataset. The repertoires were released in a freely available public database meant as a resource for research on the immune response to SARS-CoV-2. The samples were drawn from the first 160 participants of the ongoing ImmuneRACE study and from 1,254 subjects provided by 6 global collaborators. A de-identified subject ID, COVID-19 status, age in years and sex were almost always included in the sample metadata. Where available, HLA class I and class II types were taken from metadata supplied by the sample provider and were not determined by assay-based typing. General study outcomes and caveats: The quantity of clinical and demographic metadata differed by source and by participant and was supplied without curation.

A remark on this clone: The antigen it recognizes is unknown. Per-base qualities were not stored, and no clone one base away is much larger.

TCRbeta CDR3 regions were amplified from genomic DNA by means of the immunoSEQ Assay, a bias-controlled multiplex PCR. In the original analysis: The number of nucleated cells in each sample was estimated by amplification of reference gene primers within the assay. To quantify the absolute abundance of each unique TCRbeta CDR3 rearrangement, sequence reads were collapsed and filtered. For each sample, productive Simpson clonality was calculated by taking the square root of Simpson's diversity index across productive rearrangements. TCRdb obtained this table from immuneACCESS and retained in-frame rearrangements with V and J assigned. These tables miss some clones; where compared with another copy, unresolved V genes account for less than half of the shortfall, and the remainder is unexplained. For V, J and clone size, that table is used; D and trimming come from the DNA. For this sample the table gives fewer than 450,000 clones, of which roughly nine tenths were detected only once. The ten largest account for 1% of the sample.

The cysteine opens and the phenylalanine closes a CDR3 of 13 amino acids. Only CDR3 DNA remains: 39 bases, in frame from the first base. Participants in the prospective study were enrolled through a virtual design, were aged roughly 18 to 90 years, and lived in fewer than 30 United States geographic areas. To assign participants to cohorts, the prospective study relied on clinical history that participants themselves reported in a screening survey and a study questionnaire. For ImmuneRACE Cohort 3, a participant was defined as recovered based on two consecutive negative NP/OP PCR tests, clearance by a healthcare professional, or resolution of symptoms. Each participant in the prospective study had whole blood, serum and a nasopharyngeal or oropharyngeal swab collected by mobile phlebotomists. Participants in the prospective study had the option to provide additional blood draws and questionnaires over a roughly 2-month period. Blood samples from the prospective study were shipped frozen or at room temperature prior to DNA extraction.

The sequence is built from TRBV12-1 and TRBJ1-2; TRBD1 is the table's D call and was not checked against the DNA. TRBV12-1 is a recognized pseudogene. The sequence was obtained from a woman aged 30 to 39 who had recovered from COVID-19. The sequencing input was PBMCs or T cells enriched from blood (not recorded which). Read as DNA, the sequence is TGTGCCAGCAGCTTTGTCAGAAATTATGGCTACACCTTC. The encoded protein is CASSFVRNYGYTF.